The present T cell receptor beta chain was sequenced within a study of beta chain features in type 1 diabetes (dated by TCRdb to about 2018). Some background on the complete study: Mean age, gender distribution, total cell number and subset yield did not differ between patients and healthy donors. Naive and central memory subsets were obtained from all 30 or so donors, but regulatory and stem cell-like memory subsets were isolated from only 8 patients and 8 healthy donors. In the study, recently diagnosed type 1 diabetes patients and matched healthy donors were compared on the TCRB repertoires of their sorted circulating CD4+ T cell subsets. A total of 100 million to 140 million sorted cells were examined across all samples, and the number of cells per subset was strongly correlated with RNA yield.

General findings and caveats noted by the study authors: Because cDNA rather than genomic DNA was sequenced, highly expressing activated cells could have been over-represented, although no difference in activation and CD3 levels was found between groups. In all four CD4+ subsets, TCRB CDR3 length was moderately but significantly shorter in type 1 diabetes patients. Shorter templates might be favored by PCR, yet because patient and control samples were amplified and corrected together, any such skew would affect both groups equally. At VDJ recombination sites, type 1 diabetes patients had fewer insertions and more deleted nucleotides, which implies abnormalities in thymic rearrangement. Naive, central memory and regulatory TCRB repertoires appeared to be more alike among patients than among healthy donors. Only small numbers of individuals were included in the HLA sub-analyses, which left unresolved whether HLA type had any influence on TCRB rearrangement.

Each donor gave one peripheral blood draw, approximately 110 mL on average, collected into heparinised tubes. A BD FACSAria II and a panel including CD45RO, CCR7, CD25, CD127, CD95 and CD27 were used to sort naive, central memory, regulatory and stem cell-like memory CD4+ T cells. Every sorted population had a purity above 95%. Right away, PBMCs were isolated by Lymphoprep density gradient centrifugation and were stained directly, with no culture step. To minimize batch effects, samples were stained and sorted in pairs, one healthy donor with one patient per experiment. All of the isolated RNA was reverse transcribed with the High Capacity cDNA Reverse Transcription Kit, so expressed TCRB transcripts were sequenced. Deep immunoSEQ sequencing was applied to naive, central memory and regulatory T cell samples, giving an average of roughly 3.5 million total reads per sample. Sorted cells were lysed in RLT buffer and RNA was extracted with DNase-treated RNeasy Micro or Mini kits, depending on cell number. To prevent cross-contamination, every cell subset was processed on its own, while patient and healthy donor samples were processed together. The immunoSEQ multiplex PCR was used to amplify TCRB sequences from cDNA, generating 87-bp fragments that spanned the CDR3 region. Amplicons were sequenced on the Illumina HiSeq platform. On the study's bioinformatics: Synthetic template baselines were used to correct PCR bias computationally, reads within Hamming distance 2 were collapsed together, and singletons that could not be merged were discarded. Reads were aligned against IMGT to assign V, D and J genes, CDR3 length and insertions or deletions at six rearrangement sites. Within each subset, clonotype counts were normalized to sorted cell number, after which true diversity and Gini coefficients were computed with the tcR R package. Repertoire sharing was quantified using the overlap coefficient calculated on TCRB nucleotide sequences. Out-of-frame TCRB sequences from naive cells were analyzed to stand in for the pre-selection repertoire. In TCRdb, the immuneACCESS table is reduced to in-frame sequences with V and J assigned. These tables do not hold every clone; where another copy was compared, an unresolved V gene accounts for under half, and the others remain unexplained. That table is the source of V, J and clone size, and D and trimming were worked out from the DNA. This sample lists more than 550,000 clones; over 12% were detected once. The leading ten clones occupy just under 0.04% of the sample.

Notes on this clone: Its binding antigen is unknown. The sample holds no much larger clone one base away, and base qualities are not on file.

The CDR3 has 16 amino acids, counting the end cysteine and phenylalanine. Here the CDR3 DNA is all that survives: 48 bases in frame from base 1. The germline V gene supplies CDR1 SQVTM and CDR2 ANQGSEA. Germline trimming: 3 bases from V, 6 bases from J; junction bases outside gene matches: 11. The sequence joins TRBV29-1 to TRBJ2-2; the central 9 bases match TRBD1. The specimen sequenced was naive CD4+ T cells from blood. The cell subset or site label on this specimen signifies: true naive CD4+ T cells. This clonotype was sampled from a man aged 18 to 29 with type 1 diabetes. The bases read TGCAGCGTTGATGTGTTAGGGACAGGGAGGTCCGGGGAGCTGTTTTTT. This sequence encodes CSVDVLGTGRSGELFF.